This TCR beta chain was identified in a study of T-cell memory formation after mild COVID-19. This clonotype was observed a few times. The germline gives CDR1 MNHNY, CDR2 SVGAGI (reference sequence). The junction had 0 bases not matched to a gene; V was cut back by 6 bases and J by 3 bases. This CDR3 is built from 13 residues. Amplification by 5'RACE using constant-segment primers produced TCR alpha and TCR beta cDNA libraries that carried sample barcodes and UMIs. TCRdb fed the 5' RACE reads into MiXCR, producing one record per CDR3 protein. The sample has about 350,000 distinct CDR3 sequences; around 28% are singletons.

V gene TRBV6-6 combines with J gene TRBJ1-4; 8 bases line up with TRBD1. The source material was PBMCs or a T cell subset sorted from them (not recorded which). This clonotype was obtained from an adult woman who had mild COVID-19 (a few samples of this study predate the infection). Cell type and time point are not known. CDR3 region: CASRQGANEKLFF. The CDR3 DNA sequence: TGTGCCAGCAGACAGGGGGCTAATGAAAAACTGTTTTTT.